This TCR beta chain was retrieved from a study of CD8 T cells in ankylosing spondylitis. The CDR3 is 13 amino acids. Germline CDR1 and CDR2: ENHRY and SYGVKD. The V gene lost 3 bases and the J gene lost 8 bases, with 11 bases spanning the gap. This clonotype was counted between two and nine times. TCRdb used MiXCR to reprocess the 5' RACE reads, holding one entry per CDR3 protein. The data show nearly 350,000 distinct CDR3 sequences, about 14% seen once. Sequenced input: blood, either unsorted or a sorted T cell fraction (not recorded which). V and J are TRBV10-3 and TRBJ2-1; D is perhaps TRBD1 (5 bases). The origin of this receptor is a male donor with ankylosing spondylitis or in good health (not recorded which). CDR3 residues: CAISDTGRDEQFF. The CDR3 nucleotides read TGTGCCATCAGTGATACAGGCCGGGATGAGCAGTTCTTC.